This T cell receptor beta chain was identified in a study of T cells in Graves' hyperthyroidism and ophthalmopathy. Study results and limitations: Clonotypes that were expanded in thyroid above 0.001 mostly appeared in blood too. From stable hyperthyroidism, ophthalmopathy was set apart by a 13 V-J model.

From RNA transcripts, TCR beta CDR3 regions were amplified. The HTBI primer set served for first-round RT-PCR of the TCR CDR3. TCRdb ran MiXCR on the multiplex PCR reads and lists one entry per CDR3 protein. Of around 600,000 distinct CDR3 sequences in the sample, roughly 15% were seen once. Diagnostic assessment was based on clinical symptoms, serum thyroxine and TRAb, thyroid ultrasound and orbital computed tomography. This clonotype appeared many times. Antigen: not known. What was sequenced was blood. The source of this sequence is a woman in her fifties or sixties with Graves' ophthalmopathy.

The DNA for the CDR3 is TGTGCCATCAGACCCGACAGGGGGCTCAGTACTGAAGCTTTCTTT. Amino acids: CAIRPDRGLSTEAFF. The chain carries TRBV10-3 and TRBJ1-1, with 10 nucleotides matching TRBD1. Germline-derived CDR1 and CDR2 are ENHRY and SYGVKD. The CDR3 covers 15 residues. With V trimmed by 6 bases and J by 5 bases, 9 bases remained unmatched.